A selection of T cell receptor beta chains follows, all from one sample in a study of blood T cell repertoires in COVID-19. Data came from immunoSEQ multiplex PCR; TCRdb stores just in-frame clones and leaves some out. Of about 250,000 clones in the sample, roughly 91% were seen once. Sequenced material: peripheral blood. The receptors were sampled from a man aged 25 to 40 with COVID-19, enrolled during active disease. Both conserved end residues are part of each CDR3. A D gene is named only where the DNA matches it firmly. Rows give clone size only sometimes, using once, few, many, or a class for an expanded clone.

v_call	j_call	d_call	clone_size	cdr3_aa	cdr3_nt
TRBV18	TRBJ1-1	NA	NA	CASSSRLQGRETEAFF	TGTGCCAGCTCATCACGATTGCAGGGGAGAGAGACTGAAGCTTTCTTT
TRBV2	TRBJ1-3	NA	NA	CASKPMEGLSGNTIYF	TGTGCCAGCAAACCGATGGAGGGCCTCTCTGGAAACACCATATATTTT
TRBV6-6	TRBJ1-1	TRBD1	NA	CASSYSREGANTEAFF	TGTGCCAGCAGTTACTCTCGCGAGGGGGCGAACACTGAAGCTTTCTTT
TRBV5-4	TRBJ1-2	TRBD1	NA	CASRRTGDNYGYTF	TGTGCCAGCAGGCGGACAGGCGATAACTATGGCTACACCTTC
TRBV7-6	TRBJ2-7	TRBD1	NA	CASSLAPGGDEQYF	TGTGCCAGCAGCTTAGCTCCAGGGGGCGACGAGCAGTACTTC
TRBV15	TRBJ1-4	TRBD1	NA	CATSRPPGQGSEKLFF	TGTGCCACCAGCAGGCCCCCGGGACAGGGGAGCGAAAAACTGTTTTTT
TRBV6-5	TRBJ2-7	NA	NA	CASSRVVGSSYEQYF	TGTGCCAGCAGTCGGGTGGTTGGCAGCTCCTACGAGCAGTACTTC
TRBV12-3/TRBV12-4	TRBJ2-3	NA	NA	CASRLGGDTQYF	TGTGCCAGCAGACTCGGGGGAGATACGCAGTATTTT
TRBV18	TRBJ2-1	TRBD1	NA	CASSPPDRYNEQFF	TGTGCCAGCTCACCACCGGACAGGTACAATGAGCAGTTCTTC
TRBV28	TRBJ2-5	TRBD1	NA	CASRPSTGVGGTETQYF	TGTGCCAGCAGGCCCTCGACAGGGGTTGGCGGTACAGAGACCCAGTACTTC
TRBV5-6	TRBJ1-2	NA	NA	CASSLGLQPGGYTF	TGTGCCAGCAGCTTGGGACTTCAACCCGGTGGCTACACCTTC
TRBV6-1	TRBJ1-1	NA	NA	CASSDRRQLSEAFF	TGTGCCAGCAGTGATCGTCGACAGCTGTCAGAGGCTTTCTTT
TRBV3-1/TRBV3-2	TRBJ2-3	TRBD2	NA	CASSQGVTSGGAGSTDTQYF	TGTGCCAGCAGCCAAGGTGTGACTAGCGGGGGGGCTGGCAGCACAGATACGCAGTATTTT
TRBV10-1	TRBJ2-6	NA	NA	CASSEGAAGANVLTF	TGCGCCAGCAGTGAGGGGGCGGCTGGGGCCAACGTCCTGACTTTC
TRBV18	TRBJ1-3	TRBD1	NA	CASSSGQGRNTIYF	TGTGCCAGCTCATCGGGACAGGGCCGAAACACCATATATTTT
TRBV6-5	TRBJ1-3	NA	NA	CASSSSPRGAGNTIYF	TGTGCCAGCAGTTCATCCCCTCGGGGGGCTGGAAACACCATATATTTT
TRBV5-4	TRBJ1-2	NA	NA	CASSLVGGADGYTF	TGTGCCAGCAGCTTGGTTGGGGGGGCGGATGGCTACACCTTC
TRBV10-3	TRBJ1-2	TRBD1	NA	CAISEDRGLGTLYGYTF	TGTGCCATCAGTGAGGACAGGGGGCTTGGGACCCTCTATGGCTACACCTTC
TRBV6-4	TRBJ1-1	TRBD1	NA	CASSDTDRATEAFF	TGTGCCAGCAGTGACACGGACAGGGCCACTGAAGCTTTCTTT
TRBV19	TRBJ2-2	NA	few	CASRRSGELFF	TGTGCCAGTAGGCGTTCCGGGGAGCTGTTTTTT
TRBV9	TRBJ1-4	NA	NA	CASSDRSTNEKLFF	TGTGCCAGCAGCGACAGGTCAACTAATGAAAAACTGTTTTTT
TRBV7-6	TRBJ2-1	TRBD2	NA	CASSQGLAGGSNEQFF	TGTGCCAGCAGCCAGGGACTAGCGGGGGGCAGTAATGAGCAGTTCTTC
TRBV5-5	TRBJ1-6	NA	NA	CASSFSGEYNSPLHF	TGTGCCAGCAGCTTTTCAGGGGAATATAATTCACCCCTCCACTTT
TRBV7-3	TRBJ1-5	NA	NA	CASSPTRDQPQHF	TGTGCCAGCAGCCCCACCAGGGATCAGCCCCAGCATTTT
TRBV24-1	TRBJ1-3	TRBD1	NA	CATSVAGTGGDCGNTIYF	TGTGCCACCAGTGTTGCGGGAACAGGGGGGGATTGTGGAAACACCATATATTTT
TRBV18	TRBJ2-3	TRBD2	once	CASSTTSGGASADTQYF	TGTGCCAGCTCAACGACTAGCGGGGGGGCCAGTGCAGATACGCAGTATTTT
TRBV12-3/TRBV12-4	TRBJ1-2	NA	NA	CASEQNYGYTF	TGTGCCAGCGAACAAAACTATGGCTACACCTTC
TRBV5-1	TRBJ1-1	TRBD1	NA	CASSPWDRPYTEAFF	TGCGCCAGCAGCCCGTGGGACAGGCCGTACACTGAAGCTTTCTTT
TRBV3-1/TRBV3-2	TRBJ2-1	NA	NA	CASSQDMVASYNEQFF	TGTGCCAGCAGCCAAGATATGGTAGCGTCCTACAATGAGCAGTTCTTC